These 24 T cell receptor beta chains were all obtained from the same sample, sequenced in a study of early T cells in non-severe SARS-CoV-2 infection. Using its own MiXCR run on the 5' RACE reads, TCRdb lists one record per CDR3 protein. The sample has about 94,000 distinct CDR3 sequences, approximately 13% seen once; the top ten hold approximately 2.4%. The sample consisted of whole blood. The receptors stem from an adult who was a healthcare worker with PCR-confirmed SARS-CoV-2 infection or an uninfected control (not recorded which).

Worth noting for this clonotype: A much larger clone differs by one base, so this may be a read error. This chain uses TRBV6-2 or TRBV6-3 with TRBJ2-7, with TRBD1 identical over 11 bases. Looked up from germline, CDR1 is MNHEY and CDR2 is SVGEGT. CDR3 length: 14 residues. The CDR3 spells CVSRPGQGVYEQYF. Here the CDR3 DNA reads TGTGTCAGCCGCCCGGGACAGGGGGTCTACGAGCAGTACTTC.

The chain carries TRBV11-2 and TRBJ2-7; 9 bases agree with TRBD2. The CDR3 contains 16 residues. Per the germline V gene, CDR1 is SGHAT and CDR2 is FQNNGV. Germline trimming cut 4 bases from V and 3 bases from J; bases unmatched to any gene: 10. The DNA of the CDR3 is TGTGCCAGCAGCTCAATAGCGGGGGCCCCCCTCTACGAGCAGTACTTC. Encoded protein: CASSSIAGAPLYEQYF.

CDR3 sequence: CSAPPSTGLAGETQYF. CDR3 sequence (DNA): TGCAGTGCTCCACCTAGCACGGGACTAGCGGGGGAGACCCAGTACTTC. J is TRBJ2-5 and V is TRBV20-1, with TRBD2 identical over 13 bases. Germline V lookup: CDR1 DFQATT, CDR2 SNEGSKA (reference sequence). Germline trimming cut 5 bases from V and 5 bases from J; bases unmatched to any gene: 11. This CDR3 region has 16 residues.

Only a few counts were recorded for this clonotype. This CDR3 is CASSFRGENTGELFF. The CDR3 nucleotides are TGCGCCAGCAGCTTTCGCGGGGAGAACACCGGGGAGCTGTTTTTT. The rearrangement uses TRBV5-1 and TRBJ2-2; D is perhaps TRBD2 (6 bases). The CDR3 consists of 15 residues. Trimming took off 2 bases at V and 1 base at J, with 9 bases between the two ends. Per the germline V gene, CDR1 is SGHRS and CDR2 is YFSETQ.

The chain links TRBV29-1 to TRBJ2-2; a weak D match, TRBD2 (5 bases). CDR3 length: 14 residues. Germline V gene lookup returns CDR1 SQVTM and CDR2 ANQGSEA. Trimming stripped 4 bases from V and 1 base from J, with 10 bases between. CDR3: CSVARGRNTGELFF. CDR3 in DNA: TGCAGCGTTGCTAGAGGGCGGAACACCGGGGAGCTGTTTTTT.

This clonotype has only a few counts. The chain uses TRBV12-3 or TRBV12-4 and TRBJ2-2; the D is unclear. The V end was cut by 2 bases, the J end by 6 bases, with 13 bases between. CDR3 size: 15 residues. In DNA, the CDR3 is TGTGCCAGCAGTTTAACCGGGCGGTTAGCCGGGGAGCTGTTTTTT. Encoded protein: CASSLTGRLAGELFF.

This clonotype was detected many times. This chain uses TRBV7-6 with TRBJ2-1; D unresolved. From germline, CDR1 is SGHVS and CDR2 FNYEAQ. Trimming left V 5 bases short and J 9 bases short, with 20 bases between. The CDR3 covers 15 residues. Here the CDR3 reads CASSRQARAVTEQFF. DNA for the CDR3: TGTGCCAGCAGCCGGCAGGCTAGAGCCGTTACTGAGCAGTTCTTC. The whole variable domain, filled in from reference TRBV7-6 and TRBJ2-1, reads GAGVSQSPRYKVTKRGQDVALRCDPISGHVSLYWYRQALGQGPEFLTYFNYEAQQDKSGLPNDRFSAERPEGSISTLTIQRTEQRDSAMYRCASSRQARAVTEQFFGPGTRLTVL.

Only a few counts were recorded for this clonotype. This rearrangement joins TRBV27 to TRBJ2-2; 7 bases line up with TRBD2. The V gene's germline CDR1 is MNHEY and CDR2 SMNVEV (reference sequence). Trimming took 6 bases from V and 3 from J; bases not matched to a gene: 4. This CDR3 has 14 residues. CDR3 in DNA: TGTGCCAGCAGATGGGAGGGGTACACCGGGGAGCTGTTTTTT. Translated: CASRWEGYTGELFF.

This clonotype was counted a few times. This chain links TRBV1 with TRBJ2-7; TRBD1, the table's D call, was not compared with the DNA. TRBV1 represents a pseudogene. This CDR3 contains 16 residues. As DNA, the CDR3 is TGCACCAGCAGCCAGGAGAGGTCGACGGGCGCCTACGAGCAGTACTTC. It is translated as CTSSQERSTGAYEQYF.

In its sample, this clonotype was seen a few times. This chain uses TRBV2 with TRBJ2-7; no clear D. Germline CDR1 is SNHLY and CDR2 is FYNNEI. The CDR3 contains 14 residues. V was shortened by 2 bases and J by 5 bases, with 13 bases between the two germline ends. DNA of the CDR3: TGTGCCAGCAGTGAAAGTCTTCTATCCCACGAGCAGTACTTC. Residues: CASSESLLSHEQYF.

At least ten counts were recorded for this clonotype. V and J are TRBV19 and TRBJ2-3, with 12 bases matching TRBD2. Unmatched junction bases numbered 11, after V lost 10 bases and J lost 0 bases. This CDR3 region has 17 residues. Germline V gives CDR1 LNHDA, CDR2 SQIVND (reference sequence). The CDR3 is CAIQTSGGGTSTDTQYF. The CDR3 coding sequence is TGTGCCATACAGACTAGCGGGGGAGGAACGAGCACAGATACGCAGTATTTT.

This clonotype was recorded many times. V and J are TRBV20-1 and TRBJ1-1; 8 nucleotides line up with TRBD1. This CDR3 is 11 amino acids long. In germline, CDR1 is DFQATT, CDR2 SNEGSKA (reference sequence). CDR3 sequence: CSETGGKGAFF. CDR3 sequence (DNA): TGCAGCGAAACAGGGGGAAAAGGAGCTTTCTTT.

This clonotype was counted a few times. The chain combines TRBV6-2 or TRBV6-3 with TRBJ2-2; D possibly corresponds to TRBD2 (6 bases). Germline V gene sequence: CDR1 MNHEY, CDR2 SVGEGT. V gave up 7 bases and J gave up 1 base, with 7 bases separating them. This CDR3 is built from 13 residues. The CDR3 spells CASTRGNTGELFF. Written as DNA, the CDR3 is TGTGCCAGCACGCGGGGGAACACCGGGGAGCTGTTTTTT.

The chain carries TRBV15 and TRBJ1-1; D may be TRBD1 (6 bases). CDR3 length: 14 residues. Germline CDR1 and CDR2: LNHNV and YYDKDF (reference sequence). Trimming left V 5 bases short and J 7 bases short, with 17 bases between. CDR3 amino acids: CATSPHFEQGEAFF. CDR3 bases: TGTGCCACCAGCCCCCATTTCGAACAGGGTGAAGCTTTCTTT.

A few counts support this clonotype. CDR3 sequence (DNA): TGTGCCAGCATTTATGGGCGGGGGGGCGTCGGCGCAGATACGCAGTATTTT. It is translated as CASIYGRGGVGADTQYF. The chain has TRBV6-1 and TRBJ2-3, with 9 bases that match TRBD2. The CDR3 contains 17 residues. Germline assignment: CDR1 MNHNS and CDR2 SASEGT. Trimming took 7 bases from V and 4 from J; bases not matched to a gene: 15.

V gene TRBV24-1 combines with J gene TRBJ2-2; no definite D call. The CDR3 is 15 amino acids. V lost 1 base and J lost 0, with 5 bases in between. CDR1 is KGHDR, CDR2 SFDVKD, per germline. Here the CDR3 reads CATSDFPPNTGELFF. As DNA, the CDR3 is TGTGCCACCAGTGATTTCCCTCCGAACACCGGGGAGCTGTTTTTT.

This clonotype was counted at least ten times. The genes are TRBV11-2 and TRBJ1-5; D is perhaps TRBD1 (5 bases). The CDR3 loop spans 15 amino acids. Deletions cut 1 base from V and 2 bases from J, with 9 bases between. The germline gives CDR1 SGHAT, CDR2 FQNNGV. CDR3 nucleotide sequence: TGTGCCAGCAGCTTAGCAGGGAAGGGCAATCAGCCCCAGCATTTT. As protein: CASSLAGKGNQPQHF. Using reference TRBV11-2 and TRBJ1-5 for the parts outside the CDR3, the full variable domain is EAGVAQSPRYKIIEKRQSVAFWCNPISGHATLYWYQQILGQGPKLLIQFQNNGVVDDSQLPKDRFSAERLKGVDSTLKIQPAKLEDSAVYLCASSLAGKGNQPQHFGDGTRLSIL.

This clonotype was found many times. The CDR3 loop is CASSYSSWGANTEAFF. The DNA for the CDR3 is TGTGCCAGCAGTTACTCGAGCTGGGGGGCGAACACTGAAGCTTTCTTT. The chain recombines TRBV6-2 or TRBV6-3 with TRBJ1-1, with D tentatively TRBD1 (6 bases). The CDR3 is 16 residues long. V was cut by 0 bases and J by 1 base, with 12 bases left in between. CDR1 MNHEY and CDR2 SVGEGT come from the germline V gene.

Only a few counts were recorded for this clonotype. In DNA, the CDR3 is TGTGCCAGCAGCGCCGGGACAGGGTCGTCCTACGAGCAGTACTTC. Translation: CASSAGTGSSYEQYF. The rearrangement uses TRBV3-1 and TRBJ2-7, with 9 bases identical to TRBD1. The CDR3 covers 15 residues. CDR1 and CDR2 (germline): LGHDT, YNNKEL (reference sequence). Unmatched junction bases numbered 6, after V lost 5 bases and J lost 1 base.

The chain is built from TRBV7-9 and TRBJ2-7; D call uncertain. V was cut by 1 base and J by 2 bases, with 12 bases left in between. The CDR3 runs 15 residues. Germline V lookup: CDR1 SEHNR, CDR2 FQNEAQ (reference sequence). CDR3 sequence (DNA): TGTGCCAGCAGCTTAGGGGCCCCGAAAACCTACGAGCAGTACTTC. It yields the protein CASSLGAPKTYEQYF.

This clonotype was counted a few times. The chain joins TRBV18 to TRBJ1-2, with D possibly being TRBD1 (5 bases). V lost 3 bases and J lost 7, with 12 bases in between. Germline values: CDR1 KGHSH, CDR2 LQKENI. The CDR3 length is 13 residues. CDR3 sequence reads: CASSPPGWFGYTF. The CDR3 DNA reads TGTGCCAGCTCACCGCCAGGGTGGTTTGGCTACACCTTC.

This clonotype was detected many times. This chain connects TRBV10-1 to TRBJ2-7; D might be TRBD1 (6 bases). V lost 0 bases and J 3 bases, leaving 12 bases between the germline ends. Germline V gives CDR1 WNHNN, CDR2 SYGVQD (reference sequence). This CDR3 is 15 amino acids long. The CDR3 DNA reads TGCGCCAGCAGTGAGTCGTGGCAGGGGAACTACGAGCAGTACTTC. This encodes CASSESWQGNYEQYF.

The rearrangement links TRBV7-2 to TRBJ2-2, with 7 bases lining up with TRBD2. The CDR3 extends over 15 amino acids. Germline assignment: CDR1 SGHTA and CDR2 FQGNSA. The trim removed 2 bases at V and 5 bases at J, leaving 5 bases unmatched. The chain's CDR3 is CASSLIQRGTGELFF. CDR3 DNA: TGTGCCAGCAGCTTAATCCAGCGGGGTACCGGGGAGCTGTTTTTT.

There are many counts of this clonotype. The chain recombines TRBV28 with TRBJ2-3, with 8 bases aligning to TRBD2. In germline, CDR1 is MDHEN, CDR2 SYDVKM. CDR3 length equals 14 residues. J lost 4 bases, V lost 1 base, and 1 base had no gene match. The CDR3 DNA reads TGTGCCAGCAGTTTATCCGGGAGGGCAGATACGCAGTATTTT. The encoded protein is CASSLSGRADTQYF.